These T cell receptor beta chains were read from a single sample in a study of T cells in Graves' hyperthyroidism and ophthalmopathy. In TCRdb, the multiplex PCR reads were re-called with MiXCR into one record per CDR3 protein. This table has fewer than 750,000 distinct CDR3 sequences, roughly 15% appearing once. Sequenced input: blood. The receptors originated from a woman aged 40 to 49 with Graves' ophthalmopathy. The CDR3 runs from the conserved cysteine through the conserved F or W. The order of the fields is D gene, clone size, V gene, J gene, CDR3 protein, CDR3 DNA. The D gene is left open where the match is weak. Clone size, where shown, is once, few, many, or a class for clones that have expanded.

>-|many|TRBV6-5|TRBJ2-7
CASSWEAYEQYF
TGTGCCAGCAGTTGGGAGGCCTACGAGCAGTACTTC
>TRBD1|-|TRBV6-1|TRBJ2-5
CASTRQGRQTQYF
TGTGCCAGCACGCGACAGGGGAGACAGACCCAGTACTTC
>-|many|TRBV6-2/TRBV6-3|TRBJ2-7
CASSEGRWTEQYF
TGTGCCAGTAGCGAGGGGCGGTGGACCGAGCAGTACTTC
>-|many|TRBV7-9|TRBJ2-7
CASSLESVYEQYF
TGTGCCAGCAGCTTAGAATCCGTATACGAGCAGTACTTC
>-|many|TRBV28|TRBJ1-2
CASRAPQLNYGYTF
TGTGCCAGCAGGGCCCCACAACTTAACTATGGCTACACCTTC
>TRBD1|many|TRBV20-1|TRBJ1-5
CSAREGQGFIQPQHF
TGCAGTGCTAGAGAAGGACAGGGGTTCATTCAGCCCCAGCATTTT
>TRBD1|few|TRBV5-6|TRBJ1-2
CASSLPGTEGYTF
TGTGCCAGCAGCCTTCCCGGGACAGAAGGCTACACCTTC
>-|many|TRBV7-9|TRBJ1-2
CASSSSSEGHYGYTF
TGTGCCAGCAGTTCATCCAGCGAGGGCCACTATGGCTACACCTTC
>-|few|TRBV7-9|TRBJ2-7
CASSPMTTEQYF
TGTGCCAGCAGCCCCATGACTACCGAGCAGTACTTC
>-|few|TRBV3-1|TRBJ2-5
CASSQDRSPRAEETQYF
TGTGCCAGCAGCCAAGATAGGTCGCCAAGAGCTGAAGAGACCCAGTACTTC
>-|many|TRBV12-5|TRBJ1-5
CASGLSGFGQPQHF
TGTGCTAGTGGTTTGTCCGGGTTCGGTCAGCCCCAGCATTTT
>TRBD1|-|TRBV7-2|TRBJ2-5
CASSLGQGWRETQYF
TGTGCCAGCAGCCTCGGACAGGGCTGGCGAGAGACCCAGTACTTC
>TRBD1|many|TRBV7-2|TRBJ1-2
CASSLGQGGVYGYTF
TGTGCCAGCAGCTTAGGACAGGGGGGAGTCTATGGCTACACCTTC
>-|many|TRBV10-3|TRBJ2-5
CAISDQTTGDETQYF
TGTGCCATCAGTGACCAAACGACAGGTGATGAGACCCAGTACTTC
>-|many|TRBV20-1|TRBJ1-3
CSARDSKKGGSGNTIYF
TGCAGTGCTAGAGACTCCAAGAAGGGTGGCTCTGGAAACACCATATATTTT
>-|many|TRBV7-9|TRBJ2-5
CASSLESRGETQYF
TGTGCCAGCAGCTTAGAATCACGAGGAGAGACCCAGTACTTC
>-|many|TRBV28|TRBJ1-1
CASSLGQKNTEAFF
TGTGCCAGCAGTCTAGGGCAGAAGAACACTGAAGCTTTCTTT
>-|-|TRBV20-1|TRBJ2-4
CSALKYQGLAKNIQYF
TGCAGTGCTCTAAAGTACCAGGGGCTAGCCAAAAACATTCAGTACTTC
>TRBD1|-|TRBV12-3/TRBV12-4|TRBJ2-5
CASSLAGQGGQETQYF
TGTGCCAGCAGTTTAGCGGGACAGGGTGGTCAAGAGACCCAGTACTTC
>-|-|TRBV7-9|TRBJ2-7
CASGPPILGEQYF
TGTGCCAGCGGCCCCCCCATTTTGGGGGAGCAGTACTTC
>TRBD2|many|TRBV11-2|TRBJ2-2
CASSPTPTSGSHTGELFF
TGTGCCAGCAGCCCCACGCCCACTAGCGGGAGCCACACCGGGGAGCTGTTTTTT
>-|many|TRBV20-1|TRBJ2-7
CSARVLGYEQYF
TGCAGTGCTAGGGTCCTCGGCTACGAGCAGTACTTC
>-|-|TRBV28|TRBJ2-7
CASFPGRLGFYEQYF
TGTGCCAGCTTCCCAGGGCGACTTGGATTCTACGAGCAGTACTTC
>TRBD1|many|TRBV6-1|TRBJ1-1
CASSAQTGAWTEAFF
TGTGCCAGCAGTGCCCAGACAGGGGCGTGGACTGAAGCTTTCTTT
>-|-|TRBV2|TRBJ2-5
CASTTAPSEETQYF
TGTGCCAGCACTACCGCGCCAAGCGAAGAGACCCAGTACTTC
>TRBD2|few|TRBV18|TRBJ2-7
CASSPFTSGSPKSIEQYF
TGTGCCAGCTCACCATTCACTAGCGGGAGCCCGAAGTCCATTGAGCAGTACTTC
>-|many|TRBV20-1|TRBJ1-1
CSAWAGMNTEAFF
TGCAGTGCGTGGGCAGGGATGAACACTGAAGCTTTCTTT
>-|few|TRBV15|TRBJ2-7
CATSRDYSKPPSYEQYF
TGTGCCACCAGCAGAGATTATTCCAAGCCGCCCTCGTACGAGCAGTACTTC
>-|many|TRBV27|TRBJ1-6
CASSLVPVGRNSPLHF
TGTGCCAGCAGTTTAGTTCCCGTGGGGCGCAACTCACCCCTCCACTTT
>-|many|TRBV12-3/TRBV12-4|TRBJ2-7
CASSLYELYEQYF
TGTGCCAGCAGTTTGTACGAACTCTACGAGCAGTACTTC
>-|few|TRBV12-3/TRBV12-4|TRBJ1-2
CASSSYDRYGYTF
TGTGCCAGCAGTAGCTACGACAGATATGGCTACACCTTC
>TRBD1|many|TRBV20-1|TRBJ2-5
CSARDRQGAAETQYF
TGCAGTGCTAGGGACAGACAGGGGGCGGCGGAGACCCAGTACTTC
>TRBD2|many|TRBV4-1|TRBJ2-2
CASSRMLAGEVGELFF
TGCGCCAGCAGCCGAATGCTAGCGGGAGAGGTCGGGGAGCTGTTTTTT
>-|many|TRBV12-3/TRBV12-4|TRBJ2-5
CASRTGPGETQYF
TGTGCCAGCAGAACTGGACCGGGGGAGACCCAGTACTTC
>TRBD2|many|TRBV6-1|TRBJ2-7
CASSPSTSGRPEQYF
TGTGCCAGCAGCCCCTCGACTAGCGGGAGACCTGAGCAGTACTTC
>-|many|TRBV19|TRBJ2-5
CASSSGASTDQETQYF
TGTGCCAGTAGTTCCGGGGCCTCGACTGACCAAGAGACCCAGTACTTC
>TRBD1|-|TRBV2|TRBJ2-7
CASRSGTGMDEQYF
TGTGCCAGCAGGTCCGGGACAGGGATGGACGAGCAGTACTTC
>TRBD1|-|TRBV30|TRBJ1-6
CAWRRQGYNSPLHF
TGTGCCTGGAGACGACAGGGGTATAATTCACCCCTCCACTTT
>TRBD2|few|TRBV20-1|TRBJ2-7
CSASGRRDEQYF
TGCAGTGCTAGCGGGAGGAGGGACGAGCAGTACTTC
>-|-|TRBV4-2|TRBJ2-5
CASSQGSRGVQETQYF
TGTGCCAGCAGCCAAGGGAGTAGGGGAGTCCAAGAGACCCAGTACTTC
>-|many|TRBV6-2/TRBV6-3|TRBJ1-1
CASGPRGGTEAFF
TGTGCCAGCGGGCCCAGGGGAGGGACTGAAGCTTTCTTT
>-|many|TRBV10-1|TRBJ1-1
CASSEQGGIEAFF
TGCGCCAGCAGTGAGCAGGGAGGCATTGAAGCTTTCTTT
>-|few|TRBV19|TRBJ2-2
CASSIMRAAGELFF
TGTGCCAGTAGTATAATGCGGGCAGCCGGGGAGCTGTTTTTT
>-|many|TRBV12-3/TRBV12-4|TRBJ2-6
CANSEGIGRFSGANVLTF
TGTGCCAATTCAGAGGGGATAGGGCGTTTCTCTGGGGCCAACGTCCTGACTTTC
>-|many|TRBV7-2|TRBJ1-2
CASSPWTTYGYTF
TGTGCCAGCAGCCCTTGGACTACCTATGGCTACACCTTC